The clone carrying this T cell receptor (beta chain) was found once. This specimen belongs to a study of T cell changes during pregnancy in multiple sclerosis. V was cut by 5 bases and J by 2 bases, with 14 bases left in between. The CDR3 consists of 15 residues. The germline gives CDR1 SGHTS, CDR2 YDEGEE. Repertoires were generated with immunoSEQ multiplex PCR, while TCRdb's copy carries only in-frame clones and drops some. The sample holds 50,000 or so clones, about 90% seen once. The receptor's source is a female donor with multiple sclerosis, enrolled in a pregnancy study. V is TRBV5-8 and J is TRBJ1-5; no clear D. The source material was CD4+ T cells from peripheral blood mononuclear cells, sampled after pregnancy. CDR3 sequence: CASSIGNIGNQPQHF. In nucleotides, the CDR3 is TGTGCCAGCAGTATCGGGAATATCGGCAATCAGCCCCAGCATTTT.